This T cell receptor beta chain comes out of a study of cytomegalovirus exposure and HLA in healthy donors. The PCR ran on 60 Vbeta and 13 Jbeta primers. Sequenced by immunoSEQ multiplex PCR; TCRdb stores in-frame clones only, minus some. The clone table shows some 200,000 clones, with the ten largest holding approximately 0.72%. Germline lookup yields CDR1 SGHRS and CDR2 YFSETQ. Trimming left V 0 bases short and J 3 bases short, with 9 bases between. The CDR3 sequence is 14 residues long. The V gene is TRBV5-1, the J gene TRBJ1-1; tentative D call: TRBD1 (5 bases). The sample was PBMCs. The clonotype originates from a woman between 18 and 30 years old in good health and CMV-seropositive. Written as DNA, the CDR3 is TGCGCCAGCAGCTTGGGCAGGGTGGACACTGAAGCTTTCTTT. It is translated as CASSLGRVDTEAFF.